This entry concerns a single TCR beta chain. The identical CDR3 is also encoded by other nucleotide sequences in the sample. These data are taken from a study of CD8+ T cells in alopecia areata. RNA extraction was followed by reverse transcription into cDNA, which acted as the sequencing template. Produced via immunoSEQ multiplex PCR; TCRdb's table is partial and in-frame only. The repertoire holds 150,000 to 200,000 clones, with 50% to 75% as singletons. CDR3 length equals 12 residues. Germline-derived CDR1 and CDR2 are MNHEY and SVGAGI. V lost 4 bases to trimming and J lost 2 bases, with 5 bases between them.

The receptor's source is a human donor with alopecia areata. The sequencing used CD4+ T cells sorted from blood, collected at week 0. The V and J genes are TRBV6-5 and TRBJ1-1; no reliable D call. CDR3 nucleotides: TGTGCCAGCAGTTGGGGTAACACTGAAGCTTTCTTT. Amino acid sequence: CASSWGNTEAFF.